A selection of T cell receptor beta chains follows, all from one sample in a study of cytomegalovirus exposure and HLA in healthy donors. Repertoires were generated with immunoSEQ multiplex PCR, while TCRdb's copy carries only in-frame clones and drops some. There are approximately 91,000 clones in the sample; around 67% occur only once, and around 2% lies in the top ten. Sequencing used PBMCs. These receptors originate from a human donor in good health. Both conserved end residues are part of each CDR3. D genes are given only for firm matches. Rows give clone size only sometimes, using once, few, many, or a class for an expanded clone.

CDR3aa: CASRPDRESNQPQHF
v_gene: TRBV6-1
abundance: NA
d_gene: TRBD1
j_gene: TRBJ1-5

CDR3aa: CASSPYSNQPQHF
v_gene: TRBV14
abundance: NA
d_gene: NA
j_gene: TRBJ1-5

CDR3aa: CASSFTGGNTEAFF
v_gene: TRBV5-1
abundance: NA
d_gene: TRBD1
j_gene: TRBJ1-1

CDR3aa: CASSPLSGGYNEQFF
v_gene: TRBV18
abundance: NA
d_gene: TRBD2
j_gene: TRBJ2-1

CDR3aa: CASSQGQRGYYGYTF
v_gene: TRBV14
abundance: NA
d_gene: NA
j_gene: TRBJ1-2

CDR3aa: CASSLSGGGDTQYF
v_gene: TRBV5-1
abundance: NA
d_gene: TRBD2
j_gene: TRBJ2-3

CDR3aa: CASSFRGGRSEAFF
v_gene: TRBV13
abundance: NA
d_gene: TRBD1
j_gene: TRBJ1-1

CDR3aa: CASSLQGAGELFF
v_gene: TRBV19
abundance: NA
d_gene: TRBD1
j_gene: TRBJ2-2

CDR3aa: CASSLMADSYNEQFF
v_gene: TRBV5-1
abundance: NA
d_gene: NA
j_gene: TRBJ2-1

CDR3aa: CASSSQGALNTEAFF
v_gene: TRBV5-1
abundance: NA
d_gene: TRBD1
j_gene: TRBJ1-1

CDR3aa: CASSLVPTGGDGSYTF
v_gene: TRBV5-1
abundance: NA
d_gene: TRBD1
j_gene: TRBJ1-2

CDR3aa: CASSVRGPNEQYF
v_gene: TRBV7-2
abundance: few
d_gene: TRBD1
j_gene: TRBJ2-7

CDR3aa: CASSLVGQGYEKLFF
v_gene: TRBV5-6
abundance: NA
d_gene: TRBD1
j_gene: TRBJ1-4

CDR3aa: CASSLSVIQPPLHF
v_gene: TRBV5-1
abundance: once
d_gene: NA
j_gene: TRBJ1-6

CDR3aa: CASSQDQANYGYTF
v_gene: TRBV4-3
abundance: few
d_gene: NA
j_gene: TRBJ1-2

CDR3aa: CASSLALQETQYF
v_gene: TRBV7-7
abundance: NA
d_gene: NA
j_gene: TRBJ2-5

CDR3aa: CATFRGQTNQPYGYTF
v_gene: TRBV7-9
abundance: NA
d_gene: NA
j_gene: TRBJ1-2

CDR3aa: CSATGKSEAFF
v_gene: TRBV20-1
abundance: NA
d_gene: NA
j_gene: TRBJ1-1

CDR3aa: CASSFRRQGRETQYF
v_gene: TRBV7-9
abundance: few
d_gene: TRBD1
j_gene: TRBJ2-5

CDR3aa: CASSVARDRANSPLHF
v_gene: TRBV9
abundance: NA
d_gene: TRBD1
j_gene: TRBJ1-6

CDR3aa: CASSLAGGNYEQYF
v_gene: TRBV7-3
abundance: NA
d_gene: TRBD2
j_gene: TRBJ2-7

CDR3aa: CASSRGGAIGKADTQYF
v_gene: TRBV19
abundance: once
d_gene: TRBD2
j_gene: TRBJ2-3

CDR3aa: CASSPRHTGNTIYF
v_gene: TRBV13
abundance: NA
d_gene: NA
j_gene: TRBJ1-3

CDR3aa: CSGSLAGATDTQYF
v_gene: TRBV29-1
abundance: NA
d_gene: TRBD2
j_gene: TRBJ2-3

CDR3aa: CASRRQGGGYTF
v_gene: TRBV6-5
abundance: NA
d_gene: TRBD1
j_gene: TRBJ1-2

CDR3aa: CASSFGGGAWETQYF
v_gene: TRBV5-4
abundance: NA
d_gene: TRBD2
j_gene: TRBJ2-5

CDR3aa: CASSLGTDQFF
v_gene: TRBV7-3
abundance: NA
d_gene: NA
j_gene: TRBJ2-1

CDR3aa: CASSQEGAGIGAYEQYF
v_gene: TRBV4-3
abundance: few
d_gene: NA
j_gene: TRBJ2-7

CDR3aa: CASSLTGGKEKLFF
v_gene: TRBV5-1
abundance: NA
d_gene: TRBD1
j_gene: TRBJ1-4

CDR3aa: CASSLGAGKSYEQYF
v_gene: TRBV5-1
abundance: few
d_gene: NA
j_gene: TRBJ2-7

CDR3aa: CASSTRDTSNQPQHF
v_gene: TRBV6-1
abundance: NA
d_gene: NA
j_gene: TRBJ1-5

CDR3aa: CASSLSGERINYGYTF
v_gene: TRBV5-1
abundance: NA
d_gene: NA
j_gene: TRBJ1-2

CDR3aa: CASRTQDTTFYGYTF
v_gene: TRBV7-9
abundance: NA
d_gene: NA
j_gene: TRBJ1-2

CDR3aa: CASSANRGGVGNEQFF
v_gene: TRBV5-1
abundance: few
d_gene: TRBD2
j_gene: TRBJ2-1

CDR3aa: CASSLLQGGEAFF
v_gene: TRBV7-3
abundance: NA
d_gene: NA
j_gene: TRBJ1-1

CDR3aa: CASSLRGTGAINTGELFF
v_gene: TRBV5-1
abundance: few
d_gene: TRBD1
j_gene: TRBJ2-2

CDR3aa: CASTKAPGANVLTF
v_gene: TRBV19
abundance: NA
d_gene: NA
j_gene: TRBJ2-6

CDR3aa: CASSFFTLLPNYGYTF
v_gene: TRBV7-2
abundance: NA
d_gene: NA
j_gene: TRBJ1-2

CDR3aa: CASSPLGAETQYF
v_gene: TRBV6-5
abundance: few
d_gene: NA
j_gene: TRBJ2-5

CDR3aa: CASSFEDSYEQYF
v_gene: TRBV5-1
abundance: NA
d_gene: NA
j_gene: TRBJ2-7

CDR3aa: CASSLEGSGPGYEQYF
v_gene: TRBV5-1
abundance: NA
d_gene: NA
j_gene: TRBJ2-7

CDR3aa: CASTTGGETQYF
v_gene: TRBV6-5
abundance: NA
d_gene: NA
j_gene: TRBJ2-5

CDR3aa: CASSQDNQGTDTQYF
v_gene: TRBV4-2
abundance: few
d_gene: NA
j_gene: TRBJ2-3

CDR3aa: CARSLEWATHSNQPQHF
v_gene: TRBV5-3
abundance: few
d_gene: NA
j_gene: TRBJ1-5

CDR3aa: CASSPTSGGVRETQYF
v_gene: TRBV7-3
abundance: NA
d_gene: TRBD2
j_gene: TRBJ2-5

CDR3aa: CASSLRGGLSEQYF
v_gene: TRBV5-1
abundance: NA
d_gene: TRBD2
j_gene: TRBJ2-7

CDR3aa: CAISDGLAGDEQYF
v_gene: TRBV10-3
abundance: NA
d_gene: TRBD2
j_gene: NA

CDR3aa: CASSLSPSGATYEQYF
v_gene: TRBV7-9
abundance: NA
d_gene: TRBD2
j_gene: TRBJ2-7

CDR3aa: CASSTGQWGGGQYF
v_gene: TRBV5-1
abundance: once
d_gene: NA
j_gene: TRBJ2-5

CDR3aa: CASSFLGTGFEKLFF
v_gene: TRBV5-6
abundance: NA
d_gene: TRBD1
j_gene: TRBJ1-4

CDR3aa: CASSLFRGNNSPLHF
v_gene: TRBV5-4
abundance: NA
d_gene: NA
j_gene: TRBJ1-6

CDR3aa: CASSSRTGSSTDTQYF
v_gene: TRBV11-3
abundance: NA
d_gene: TRBD1
j_gene: TRBJ2-3

CDR3aa: CASSRAGGSYEQYF
v_gene: TRBV4-3
abundance: NA
d_gene: NA
j_gene: TRBJ2-7

CDR3aa: CASSLTLLANEQFF
v_gene: TRBV5-1
abundance: few
d_gene: TRBD2
j_gene: TRBJ2-1

CDR3aa: CASSWSGQMNTEAFF
v_gene: TRBV7-8
abundance: NA
d_gene: TRBD1
j_gene: TRBJ1-1